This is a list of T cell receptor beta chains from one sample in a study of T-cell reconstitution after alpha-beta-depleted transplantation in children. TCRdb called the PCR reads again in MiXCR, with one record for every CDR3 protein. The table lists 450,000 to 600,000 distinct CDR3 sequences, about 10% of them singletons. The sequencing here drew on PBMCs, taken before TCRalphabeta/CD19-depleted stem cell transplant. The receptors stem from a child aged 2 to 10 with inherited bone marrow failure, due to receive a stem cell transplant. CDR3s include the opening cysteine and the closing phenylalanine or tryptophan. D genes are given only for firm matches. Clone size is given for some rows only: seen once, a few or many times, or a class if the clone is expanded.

CSAGSVAANYGYTF,TGCAGTGCTGGGTCCGTCGCGGCTAACTATGGCTACACCTTC,many,-,TRBV20-1,TRBJ1-2
CASSGSKDSPYYEQYF,TGTGCCAGTAGTGGATCGAAGGACAGTCCTTACTACGAGCAGTACTTC,few,-,TRBV19,TRBJ2-7
CSVEREGYEQFF,TGCAGCGTCGAGAGGGAGGGGTATGAGCAGTTCTTC,many,TRBD2,TRBV29-1,TRBJ2-1
CASSLPETVNTEAFF,TGCGCCAGCAGCTTGCCTGAGACAGTGAACACTGAAGCTTTCTTT,many,-,TRBV5-1,TRBJ1-1
CSGGIGYGYTF,TGCAGTGGAGGGATAGGCTATGGCTACACCTTC,-,-,TRBV20-1,TRBJ1-2
CASSVTSGRANEQFF,TGTGCCAGCAGCGTGACTAGCGGGAGGGCTAATGAGCAGTTCTTC,many,TRBD2,TRBV7-2,TRBJ2-1
CASSLYLPGYEGSNEQFF,TGTGCCAGCAGTTTATACCTCCCCGGATATGAGGGGAGCAATGAGCAGTTCTTC,-,-,TRBV28,TRBJ2-1
CAISEPPGTTVYEQFF,TGTGCCATCAGTGAGCCACCCGGGACGACCGTCTATGAGCAGTTCTTC,few,-,TRBV10-3,TRBJ2-1
CASSFWYTGGVWPKNIQYF,TGTGCCAGCAGTTTTTGGTATACCGGGGGAGTGTGGCCCAAAAACATTCAGTACTTC,-,-,TRBV12-3/TRBV12-4,TRBJ2-4
CATSRGVATEDTQYF,TGTGCCACCAGCAGAGGGGTGGCTACTGAAGATACGCAGTATTTT,many,-,TRBV15,TRBJ2-3
CASSQGIAAEQFF,TGCGCCAGCAGCCAAGGAATAGCGGCCGAGCAGTTCTTC,many,-,TRBV4-3,TRBJ2-1
CASSSNGDLNEQFF,TGCGCCAGCAGCTCGAACGGGGACCTCAATGAGCAGTTCTTC,many,-,TRBV5-1,TRBJ2-1
CATSVTSGRGNEQFF,TGTGCCACCAGCGTGACTAGCGGGAGGGGAAATGAGCAGTTCTTC,few,TRBD2,TRBV24-1,TRBJ2-1
CASSYGSVPLGYTF,TGTGCCAGCAGTTACGGATCAGTTCCTCTAGGCTACACCTTC,many,-,TRBV6-5,TRBJ1-2
CASGEISETQYF,TGTGCCAGCGGGGAGATCTCGGAGACCCAGTACTTC,many,-,TRBV6-6,TRBJ2-5
CASSHGLGDSPLHF,TGCGCCAGCAGCCATGGGTTGGGGGATTCACCCCTCCACTTT,many,-,TRBV4-3,TRBJ1-6
CASKGYFQGTINQPQHF,TGTGCCAGCAAGGGTTACTTTCAGGGAACTATCAATCAGCCCCAGCATTTT,many,-,TRBV6-5,TRBJ1-5
CASSLLAASGRTDTQYF,TGCGCCAGCAGCCTCTTGGCCGCTAGCGGGAGAACAGATACGCAGTATTTT,few,TRBD2,TRBV4-3,TRBJ2-3
CASSEGGKYQETQYF,TGTGCCAGCAGTGAAGGCGGGAAGTACCAAGAGACCCAGTACTTC,few,-,TRBV2,TRBJ2-5
CASTPSRRGDEEKLFF,TGTGCCAGTACTCCCTCACGACGGGGCGACGAGGAAAAACTGTTTTTT,few,-,TRBV19,TRBJ1-4
CASSLEGLAFTDTQYF,TGTGCCAGCAGCTTAGAGGGTCTAGCTTTCACAGATACGCAGTATTTT,-,-,TRBV7-2,TRBJ2-3
CASSQYPEAGGDGYTF,TGTGCCAGCAGCCAATATCCCGAAGCAGGGGGAGATGGCTACACCTTC,many,TRBD1,TRBV16,TRBJ1-2
CASSPRRSTYNEQFF,TGTGCCAGCTCGCCGAGACGTAGCACCTACAATGAGCAGTTCTTC,few,-,TRBV18,TRBJ2-1
CASSQDSGTGDYSNQPQHF,TGCGCCAGCAGCCAAGATTCCGGGACAGGGGATTATAGCAATCAGCCCCAGCATTTT,many,TRBD1,TRBV4-3,TRBJ1-5
CASSLGIRWANTGELFF,TGTGCCAGCAGCTTAGGGATCCGGTGGGCGAACACCGGGGAGCTGTTTTTT,many,-,TRBV7-2,TRBJ2-2
CAISDLHGTGTYEQYF,TGTGCCATCAGTGACCTGCACGGGACAGGGACCTACGAGCAGTACTTC,many,TRBD1,TRBV10-3,TRBJ2-7
CASSLQGSWETHYF,TGTGCCAGCAGCTTGCAGGGTTCCTGGGAGACCCATTACTTC,-,-,TRBV5-5,TRBJ2-5
CASSFAGVEETQYF,TGTGCCAGCAGTTTTGCGGGGGTAGAAGAGACCCAGTACTTC,many,TRBD2,TRBV12-3/TRBV12-4,TRBJ2-5
CASSPALESAETQYF,TGTGCCAGCAGCCCCGCCCTGGAGTCTGCGGAGACCCAGTACTTC,-,-,TRBV3-1,TRBJ2-5
CASSLEWEGHDTQYF,TGTGCCAGCAGCTTGGAGTGGGAGGGCCATGATACGCAGTATTTT,many,TRBD2,TRBV5-4,TRBJ2-3
CATTGTSGRSNEQFF,TGTGCCACCACCGGGACTAGCGGGAGGAGCAATGAGCAGTTCTTC,-,TRBD2,TRBV15,TRBJ2-1
CASSLSLGTGYNEQFF,TGTGCCAGCAGCTTGAGTTTGGGGACAGGCTACAATGAGCAGTTCTTC,many,TRBD1,TRBV5-6,TRBJ2-1
CASSMGAQLDSFF,TGTGCCAGTAGTATGGGCGCCCAATTAGATTCGTTCTTC,many,-,TRBV19,TRBJ2-1
CASSDDSDTQYF,TGTGCCAGCAGCGACGACTCAGATACGCAGTATTTT,few,-,TRBV7-9,TRBJ2-3
CSALPGGNEQFF,TGCAGCGCCCTGCCGGGGGGCAATGAGCAGTTCTTC,many,TRBD2,TRBV29-1,TRBJ2-1
CSALSGRIDTQYF,TGCAGTGCGTTGAGCGGGAGGATCGATACGCAGTATTTT,few,TRBD2,TRBV20-1,TRBJ2-3
CASKDRARSYEQYF,TGCGCCAGCAAAGACAGGGCCAGGTCCTACGAGCAGTACTTC,many,TRBD1,TRBV10-2,TRBJ2-7
CASTPQGLTAELFF,TGTGCCAGCACCCCGCAGGGGCTGACCGCGGAGCTGTTTTTT,-,-,TRBV5-6,TRBJ2-2
CASSSSSQSYYEQYF,TGTGCCAGCAGTTCCTCGTCCCAATCTTACTACGAGCAGTACTTC,many,-,TRBV28,TRBJ2-7
CSVEALGGQSINEQYF,TGCAGCGTTGAGGCTCTCGGCGGGCAGTCAATTAACGAGCAGTACTTC,many,-,TRBV29-1,TRBJ2-7
CASSLGDRGIGQPQHF,TGTGCCAGCAGCTTAGGGGACAGGGGCATCGGACAGCCCCAGCATTTT,-,TRBD1,TRBV7-9,TRBJ1-5
CAGPEGQGYDEQFF,TGTGCCGGCCCGGAAGGGCAGGGGTATGATGAGCAGTTCTTC,many,-,TRBV9,TRBJ2-1
CSVEKSGSNEQFF,TGCAGCGTTGAAAAAAGCGGGAGCAATGAGCAGTTCTTC,many,TRBD2,TRBV29-1,TRBJ2-1
CASRGLAEYYEQYF,TGCGCCAGCAGGGGACTAGCGGAGTACTACGAGCAGTACTTC,many,TRBD2,TRBV5-1,TRBJ2-7
CSATPGTEPEKLFF,TGCAGTGCTACCCCCGGGACAGAACCCGAAAAACTGTTTTTT,many,TRBD1,TRBV20-1,TRBJ1-4
CASSLEGRAYEQYF,TGTGCCAGCAGCTTAGAGGGCCGGGCCTACGAGCAGTACTTC,few,-,TRBV7-2,TRBJ2-7
CASSLVGSQETQYF,TGTGCCAGCAGTTTAGTCGGCAGCCAAGAGACCCAGTACTTC,many,-,TRBV12-3/TRBV12-4,TRBJ2-5
CASSLSTGETQYF,TGTGCCAGCAGTTTATCGACGGGGGAGACCCAGTACTTC,few,-,TRBV12-3/TRBV12-4,TRBJ2-5
CASSLGRGRTDTQYF,TGTGCCAGCAGCTTGGGCAGGGGGAGGACAGATACGCAGTATTTT,-,-,TRBV5-4,TRBJ2-3
CASSNGGANTGELFF,TGTGCCAGCAGCAACGGGGGGGCGAACACCGGGGAGCTGTTTTTT,many,TRBD2,TRBV12-3/TRBV12-4,TRBJ2-2
CASTWDREGTDTQYF,TGTGCCAGCACCTGGGACAGGGAAGGCACAGATACGCAGTATTTT,-,TRBD1,TRBV2,TRBJ2-3
CASSHRGSEDRTQYF,TGTGCCAGCAGTCACCGGGGGTCCGAAGATCGGACCCAGTACTTC,-,-,TRBV6-5,TRBJ2-5
CASSFRLAGADEQFF,TGTGCCAGCAGTTTCCGGCTAGCGGGAGCTGATGAGCAGTTCTTC,many,TRBD2,TRBV12-3/TRBV12-4,TRBJ2-1